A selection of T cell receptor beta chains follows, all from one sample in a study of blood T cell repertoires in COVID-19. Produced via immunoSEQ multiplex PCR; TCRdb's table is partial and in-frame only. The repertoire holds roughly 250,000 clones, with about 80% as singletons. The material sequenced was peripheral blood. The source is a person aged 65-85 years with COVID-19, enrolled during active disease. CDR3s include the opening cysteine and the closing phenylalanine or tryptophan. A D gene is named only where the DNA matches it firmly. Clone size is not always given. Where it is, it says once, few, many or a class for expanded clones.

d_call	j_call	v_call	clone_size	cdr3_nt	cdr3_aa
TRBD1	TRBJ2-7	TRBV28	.	TGTGCCAGCAGCCGAACAGGGGTCTACGAGCAGTACTTC	CASSRTGVYEQYF
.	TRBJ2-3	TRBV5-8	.	TGTGCTACTAGCCGCCGGGGGACCACAGATACGCAGTATTTT	CATSRRGTTDTQYF
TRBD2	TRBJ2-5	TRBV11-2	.	TGTGCCAGCAGCCTGGACACTAGCGGGAGTTGGGAGACCCAGTACTTC	CASSLDTSGSWETQYF
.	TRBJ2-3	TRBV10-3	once	TGTGCCATCAGTGAGTCGACGGTCGCCCCGGGTGTTACGCAGTATTTT	CAISESTVAPGVTQYF
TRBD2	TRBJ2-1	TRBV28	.	TGTGCCAGCAGTTTTGGCCCCTTAAGCGGGAGGGGTATCGCGCGTGAGCAGTTCTTC	CASSFGPLSGRGIAREQFF
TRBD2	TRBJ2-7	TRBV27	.	TGTGCCAGCAGGCCGGGACTAGCGCCCTACGAGCAGTACTTC	CASRPGLAPYEQYF
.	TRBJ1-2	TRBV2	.	TGTGCCAGCAGTGAAGGGAAGGGGCTGCTGACCTTC	CASSEGKGLLTF
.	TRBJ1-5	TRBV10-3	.	TGTGCCATCAGTGAGTCGGCGAATTACAGGAGCAATCAGCCCCAGCATTTT	CAISESANYRSNQPQHF
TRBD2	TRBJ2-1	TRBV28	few	TGTGCCAGCAGTGGGCGACTAGCCGAGCAGTTCTTC	CASSGRLAEQFF
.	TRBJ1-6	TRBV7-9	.	TGTGCCAGCAGCTTCGGGGGGATGAATTCACCCCTCCACTTT	CASSFGGMNSPLHF
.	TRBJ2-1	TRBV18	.	TGTGCCAGCTCACCGAATTTGGCGGACAAGCAGTTCTTC	CASSPNLADKQFF
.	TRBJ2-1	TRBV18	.	TGTGCCAGCTCACCAGACAGGAACAATGAGCAGTTCTTC	CASSPDRNNEQFF
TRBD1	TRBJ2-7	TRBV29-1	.	TGCAGCGTTGAAGTGAGGGGGACAGGCACCTACGAGCAGTACTTC	CSVEVRGTGTYEQYF
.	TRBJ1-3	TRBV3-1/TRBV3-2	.	TGTGCCAGCAGTCAGAACTCTGGAAACACCATATATTTT	CASSQNSGNTIYF
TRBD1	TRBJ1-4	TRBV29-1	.	TGCAGCGTTGTGGGCCGGGGGACAGGCGATAATGAAAAACTGTTTTTT	CSVVGRGTGDNEKLFF
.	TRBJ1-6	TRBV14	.	TGTGCCAGCAGCCAAGTGGCGGCAAACCTTTCACCCCTCCACTTT	CASSQVAANLSPLHF
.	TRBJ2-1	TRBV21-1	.	TGTGCCAGCAGTTTTACGGGACTAGCGGGAGCTTCTGAGCAGTTCTTC	CASSFTGLAGASEQFF
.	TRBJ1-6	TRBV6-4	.	TGTGCCAGCAGTGACCGGCAGGGGAACTCACCCCTCCACTTT	CASSDRQGNSPLHF
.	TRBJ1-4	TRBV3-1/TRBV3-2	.	TGTGCCAGCAGCCAAGGCAGGGTAGCCGAAAAACTGTTTTTT	CASSQGRVAEKLFF
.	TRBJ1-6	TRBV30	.	TGTGCCACACAAGCGTCCTCCTATAATTCACCCCTCCACTTT	CATQASSYNSPLHF
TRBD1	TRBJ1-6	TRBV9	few	TGTGCCAGCAGCGCGGGGGACAGCTTTAATTCACCCCTCCACTTT	CASSAGDSFNSPLHF
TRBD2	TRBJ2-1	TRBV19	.	TGTGCCAGCAGAGAACTAGCGGGGCAGGACAATGAGCAGTTCTTC	CASRELAGQDNEQFF
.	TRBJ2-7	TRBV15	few	TGTGCCACCAGCAGACACAATACAGGCTACGAGCAGTACTTC	CATSRHNTGYEQYF
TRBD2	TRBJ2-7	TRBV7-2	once	TGTGCCAGCAGCTTAGCGGGAGGGTTTGTCGAGCAGTACTTC	CASSLAGGFVEQYF
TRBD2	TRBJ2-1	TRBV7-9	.	TGTGCCAGCAGCAGGACTAGCGTGCTCTCCTACAATGAGCAGTTCTTC	CASSRTSVLSYNEQFF
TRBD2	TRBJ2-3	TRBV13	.	TGTGCCAGCAGCTTAGGCCGACTAGCGGGGGACACAGATACGCAGTATTTT	CASSLGRLAGDTDTQYF
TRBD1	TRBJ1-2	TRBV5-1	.	TGCGCCAGCAGAGAGGGACAGGGGGTGGATGGCTACACCTTC	CASREGQGVDGYTF
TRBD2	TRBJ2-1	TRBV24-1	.	TGTGCCACCAGTGACGCGCGCGGGGGATACAATGAGCAGTTCTTC	CATSDARGGYNEQFF
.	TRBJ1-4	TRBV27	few	TGTGCCAGCAGCCCGACAGGCTATGAAAAACTGTTTTTT	CASSPTGYEKLFF
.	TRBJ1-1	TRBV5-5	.	TGTGCCAGCAGTTTGAGGGAGCCCGGAGAAGCTTTCTTT	CASSLREPGEAFF
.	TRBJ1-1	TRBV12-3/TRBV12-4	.	TGTGCCAGCAGTTTGCGCCCCAACACTGAAGCTTTCTTT	CASSLRPNTEAFF
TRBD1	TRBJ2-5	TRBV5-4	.	TGTGCCAGCAGCTCCGCACAGGGGGCTGGAGAGACCCAGTACTTC	CASSSAQGAGETQYF
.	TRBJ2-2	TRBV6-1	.	TGTGCCAGCAGTGAACTAGCCGCGAGCACCGGGGAGCTGTTTTTT	CASSELAASTGELFF
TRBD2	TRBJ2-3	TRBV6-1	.	TGTGCCAGCAGTGTTAAGTGGGCGGGGGGGCCATCCGCAGATACGCAGTATTTT	CASSVKWAGGPSADTQYF
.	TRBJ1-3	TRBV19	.	TGTGCCAGTAGTACAGGGTTTTCGGGAAACACCATATATTTT	CASSTGFSGNTIYF
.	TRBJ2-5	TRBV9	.	TGTGCCAGCAGCGTAATGGCAGGGCCGGTGAGACAGACCCAGTACTTC	CASSVMAGPVRQTQYF
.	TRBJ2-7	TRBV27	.	TGTGCCAGCAGTTCACAGAACCGCGAGCAGTACTTC	CASSSQNREQYF
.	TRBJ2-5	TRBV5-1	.	TGCGCCAGCAGCTTGCAGTCGGAGACCCAGTACTTC	CASSLQSETQYF
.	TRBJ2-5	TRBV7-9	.	TGTGCCAGCAGCTTAAGAATAGGCAGGCAAGAGACCCAGTACTTC	CASSLRIGRQETQYF
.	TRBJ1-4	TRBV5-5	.	TGTGCCAGCAGCTTGGGGTCAGCAACTAATGAAAAACTGTTTTTT	CASSLGSATNEKLFF
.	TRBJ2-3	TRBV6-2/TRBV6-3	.	TGTGCCAGCAGTTACCTTACTGATACGCAGTATTTT	CASSYLTDTQYF
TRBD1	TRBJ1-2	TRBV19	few	TGTGCCAGTAGTTCCCCTACGGGACAGGGCTATGGCTACACCTTC	CASSSPTGQGYGYTF
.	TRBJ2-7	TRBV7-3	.	TGTGCCAGCAGCTTAACGGGTCGGGGATCCGAGCAGTACTTC	CASSLTGRGSEQYF